A selection of T cell receptor beta chains follows, all from one sample in a study of blood T cell repertoires in COVID-19. The assay was immunoSEQ multiplex PCR, and TCRdb's table has in-frame clones only and misses some. The sample records approximately 220,000 clones, roughly 87% being singletons. The sample taken for sequencing was PBMCs or T cells enriched from blood (not recorded which). Every receptor here comes from a woman aged 30 to 39 with acute COVID-19. Each CDR3 is given with its conserved first and last residue. The order of the fields is V gene, clone size, J gene, CDR3 protein. Clone sizes are given selectively: once, few, many, or a class where the clone is expanded.

>TRBV6-5|-|TRBJ2-3
CASSQRGGRTDTQYF
>TRBV3-1/TRBV3-2|-|TRBJ1-3
CASSQEGQGGNTIYF
>TRBV7-2|-|TRBJ1-1
CASSSLPGVGSNEAFF
>TRBV7-8|few|TRBJ1-5
CASSAWDRGNQPQHF
>TRBV7-2|-|TRBJ2-7
CASSLSGAYEQYF
>TRBV15|-|TRBJ1-2
CATSRVGQAYTF
>TRBV5-1|-|TRBJ2-1
CASSWGAGGTLNEQFF
>TRBV3-1/TRBV3-2|-|TRBJ2-3
CASSPDRPGDTQYF
>TRBV4-1|once|TRBJ1-1
CASSPQGGLNTEAFF
>TRBV19|few|TRBJ1-1
CASSIDPGQGYTEAFF
>TRBV28|-|TRBJ1-1
CASTTPGETEAFF
>TRBV5-1|few|TRBJ2-1
CASSLGGRDVFNEQFF
>TRBV7-2|-|TRBJ2-3
CASSWGLITDTQYF
>TRBV18|-|TRBJ1-1
CASSPSTRVDSEAFF
>TRBV5-6|-|TRBJ1-5
CASSLLGGINQPQHF
>TRBV7-8|-|TRBJ1-2
CASSPPSRGDYGYTF
>TRBV7-9|few|TRBJ1-3
CASSETGVAGNTIYF
>TRBV27|-|TRBJ2-7
CASSAGDRTHEQYF
>TRBV11-2|-|TRBJ2-3
CASRESGVGQDTQYF
>TRBV5-8|-|TRBJ1-2
CASSQAFGGYTF
>TRBV12-3/TRBV12-4|-|TRBJ1-2
CASSSGHSYGYTF
>TRBV4-3|once|TRBJ1-1
CASRDRTNTEAFF
>TRBV6-5|few|TRBJ1-2
CASSYSTGVYGYTF
>TRBV5-5|-|TRBJ2-5
CASSLLQGGETQYF
>TRBV5-8|-|TRBJ1-6
CASSLVEGLGSPLHF
>TRBV19|-|TRBJ2-3
CASSIGGRPSSTDTQYF
>TRBV5-6|-|TRBJ1-3
CASRRGPSSGNTIYF
>TRBV2|many|TRBJ2-2
CASKQQGRGTGELFF
>TRBV7-9|-|TRBJ1-2
CASSPLGTIYGYTF
>TRBV7-9|-|TRBJ1-3
CASSLRAISGNTIYF
>TRBV10-2|-|TRBJ2-1
CASSELAGTDEQFF
>TRBV4-3|-|TRBJ1-3
CASGAGTGVGNTIYF
>TRBV29-1|-|TRBJ2-2
CSVEEEEGTGELFF
>TRBV3-1/TRBV3-2|-|TRBJ1-4
CASSQDSGAPGKLFF
>TRBV6-5|-|TRBJ1-2
CASSYGGTDYGYTF
>TRBV14|-|TRBJ2-1
CASSQVADYNEQFF
>TRBV6-5|-|TRBJ1-2
CASRRQGAYGYTF
>TRBV3-1/TRBV3-2|many|TRBJ2-7
CASSPGTSGTYEQYF
>TRBV5-1|-|TRBJ1-1
CASSETGMNTEAFF
>TRBV4-1|-|TRBJ2-6
CASSVRVSGANVLTF
>TRBV18|-|TRBJ1-1
CASSSAGYTEAFF
>TRBV10-2|-|TRBJ1-2
CASSESKWGVDGYTF
>TRBV19|-|TRBJ2-1
CASSPTSGAHNEQFF
>TRBV27|-|TRBJ1-1
CASSLFQGLNTEAFF
>TRBV7-2|-|TRBJ2-3
CASSLAVYTSTDTQYF
>TRBV3-1/TRBV3-2|once|TRBJ1-2
CASSQDLGQGYGYTF